The 28 T cell receptor beta chains below come from one sample, sequenced in a study of T cells after posttransplantation cyclophosphamide. Sequencing was performed with immunoSEQ multiplex PCR; in TCRdb, only in-frame clones are kept and a portion is missing. The sample records roughly 5,000 clones, almost 95% being singletons. The sequenced sample was CD4+ T cells sorted from bone marrow. The source of these receptors is an older woman in good health, CMV-negative, and a related stem cell transplant donor.

This clone was found once. This chain connects TRBV30 to TRBJ2-1, with TRBD2 matching over 10 bases. The CDR3 has 14 amino acids. The V and J ends lost 7 bases and 0 bases, in that order; junction bases with no gene match: 3. CDR1 is GTSNPN, CDR2 SVGIG, per germline (reference sequence). The CDR3 DNA reads as TGTGCCTTGAGACTAGCGGGCTCCTACAATGAGCAGTTCTTC. Its protein is CALRLAGSYNEQFF.

The chain recombines TRBV30 with TRBJ2-7, with 8 nucleotides matching TRBD2. The V and J ends lost 3 bases and 7 bases, in that order; junction bases with no gene match: 5. Germline V gives CDR1 GTSNPN, CDR2 SVGIG (reference sequence). This CDR3 is built from 12 residues. The CDR3 is CAWSRGGYEQYF. The CDR3, as DNA: TGTGCCTGGAGCCGGGGGGGGTATGAGCAGTACTTC. The entire variable domain, with the rest obtained from reference TRBV30 and TRBJ2-7, is as follows: SQTIHQWPATLVQPVGSPLSLECTVEGTSNPNLYWYRQAAGRGLQLLFYSVGIGQISSEVPQNLSASRPQDRQFILSSKKLLLSDSGFYLCAWSRGGYEQYFGPGTRLTVT.

V gene TRBV7-9 combines with J gene TRBJ1-1; D call uncertain. Germline V gives CDR1 SEHNR, CDR2 FQNEAQ (reference sequence). The CDR3 consists of 12 residues. Trimming removed 5 bases at V and 8 bases at J, with 12 bases between. In nucleotides, the CDR3 is TGTGCCAGCAGCCTTCCGTTGAGGGAAGCTTTCTTT. Residues: CASSLPLREAFF.

The rearrangement uses TRBV6-5 and TRBJ2-2, with 7 bases that match TRBD1. Germline V gene data show CDR1 as MNHEY and CDR2 as SVGAGI. CDR3 length: 13 amino acids. The V segment lost 5 bases and the J segment 5 bases; nucleotides outside the gene matches: 2. The CDR3, as DNA: TGTGCCAGCAGTCCGGACAGGACCGGGGAGCTGTTTTTT. Translating gives CASSPDRTGELFF.

This CDR3 is CASSDPRDSTYGYTF. The CDR3 DNA follows: TGTGCCAGCTCAGACCCCCGGGACTCGACCTATGGCTACACCTTC. The chain recombines TRBV6-5 with TRBJ1-2; a weak D match, TRBD1 (5 bases). Between the trimmed V and J ends, which lost 8 bases and 4 bases, there was a span of 20 bases. This CDR3 has 15 residues. The germline gives CDR1 MNHEY, CDR2 SVGAGI.

V and J are TRBV19 and TRBJ2-5; 8 positions agree with TRBD2. CDR3 length: 15 residues. CDR1 LNHDA and CDR2 SQIVND come from the germline V gene (reference sequence). Losses at the gene ends were 1 base for V and 7 bases for J; bases not matched to a gene: 8. The CDR3 loop reads CASSIGPGGPRTQYF. CDR3 sequence (DNA): TGTGCCAGTAGTATAGGACCGGGAGGGCCTAGGACCCAGTACTTC.

This sequence joins TRBV5-6 and TRBJ2-1, with 9 positions matching TRBD2. CDR3 length: 14 amino acids. Germline CDR1 SGHDT, CDR2 YYEEEE. The junction had 6 bases not matched to a gene; V was cut back by 2 bases and J by 9 bases. CDR3 coding DNA: TGTGCCAGCAGCTTTGCGGGAGGGGGTAGTGAGCAGTTCTTC. It yields the protein CASSFAGGGSEQFF.

This sequence joins TRBV28 and TRBJ2-1; 11 bases map to TRBD1. The CDR3 has 15 residues. Germline V CDR1 and CDR2: MDHEN, SYDVKM. The V segment lost 6 bases and the J segment 4 bases; nucleotides outside the gene matches: 5. In nucleotides, the CDR3 is TGTGCCAGCAGCTCCGGACAGGGGGCGTACAATGAGCAGTTCTTC. This translates into CASSSGQGAYNEQFF.

Remarks on this clone: The junction and the germline gene differ at one end; a read error may be behind it. The rearrangement uses TRBV7-3 and TRBJ2-1; 7 bases agree with TRBD2. The CDR3 loop spans 15 amino acids. Germline V gene sequence: CDR1 SGHTA, CDR2 FQGTGA. The CDR3 loop reads CASSVTGTTYNEQFF. CDR3 coding DNA: TGTGCCAGCAGCGTAACCGGGACTACCTACAATGAGCAGTTCTTC.

V is TRBV7-2 and J is TRBJ2-5, with D maybe TRBD2 (6 bases). The CDR3 length is 15 residues. Germline CDR1 and CDR2: SGHTA and FQGNSA. V lost 3 bases, J lost 2 bases, and 13 bases lay in between. The CDR3 DNA reads as TGTGCCAGCAGCTTCCAACTAGCAAGGCAAGAGACCCAGTACTTC. It encodes CASSFQLARQETQYF.

The chain recombines TRBV7-9 with TRBJ2-3, with 11 bases fitting TRBD1. J lost 6 bases, V lost 2 bases, and 10 bases had no gene match. The CDR3 length is 17 residues. In germline, CDR1 is SEHNR, CDR2 FQNEAQ (reference sequence). The CDR3 spells CASSLRGPGTGGDTQYF. DNA for the CDR3: TGTGCCAGCAGCTTAAGAGGCCCCGGGACAGGGGGGGATACGCAGTATTTT.

The chain carries TRBV30 and TRBJ1-1; 9 nucleotides align to TRBD1. The V gene end was trimmed by 3 bases and the J gene end by 4 bases; junction bases not matched to a gene: 6. This CDR3 is 14 amino acids long. Germline V gene data show CDR1 as GTSNPN and CDR2 as SVGIG (reference sequence). DNA of the CDR3: TGTGCCTGGAGGGGGGACAGGGAGGGCACTGAAGCTTTCTTT. Its protein is CAWRGDREGTEAFF.

The count of this clone is one. This chain uses TRBV9 with TRBJ1-2; tentative D call: TRBD1 (6 bases). Germline V gene data show CDR1 as SGDLS and CDR2 as YYNGEE. The CDR3 has 13 residues. V lost 3 bases, J lost 4 bases, and 10 bases lay in between. The CDR3 nucleotides are TGTGCCAGCAGCGCGACAGGACCCTATGGCTACACCTTC. Translating gives CASSATGPYGYTF.

The gene calls are TRBV6-4 and TRBJ2-3; tentatively, D is TRBD2 (5 bases). The length of the CDR3 is 15 residues. V was trimmed by 4 bases and J by 5 bases, leaving 16 bases between them. Per the germline V gene, CDR1 is MRHNA and CDR2 is SNTAGT. The CDR3 protein is CASSVEAALGDTQYF. In DNA form, the CDR3 reads TGTGCCAGCAGTGTGGAGGCCGCCCTAGGAGATACGCAGTATTTT.

The chain is built from TRBV5-4 and TRBJ2-5; TRBD1 matches 7 bases. The CDR3 is made up of 14 amino acids. Germline V gene lookup returns CDR1 SGHNT and CDR2 YYREEE (reference sequence). After removal of 4 bases from V and 5 bases from J, the junction contained 8 bases not matched to a gene. The DNA of the CDR3 is TGTGCCAGCAGCCCGGAGTCCAGGGGGGAGACCCAGTACTTC. It codes for CASSPESRGETQYF.

The chain has TRBV7-8 and TRBJ2-7; 8 bases are a match to TRBD2. The CDR3 consists of 13 residues. The germline V gene has CDR1 SGHVS and CDR2 FQNEAQ. Unmatched junction bases numbered 1, after V lost 5 bases and J lost 1 base. CDR3 in DNA: TGTGCCAGCAGCCCGGGGGGGTCCTACGAGCAGTACTTC. Translating gives CASSPGGSYEQYF.

This clone appeared once. The V gene is TRBV5-4, the J gene TRBJ1-2, with a possible D match to TRBD1 (5 bases). V gave up 0 bases and J gave up 0 bases, with 9 bases separating them. Germline V CDR1 and CDR2: SGHNT, YYREEE (reference sequence). This CDR3 is 15 amino acids long. The CDR3: CASSLEGRANYGYTF. The CDR3 coding sequence is TGTGCCAGCAGCTTGGAGGGCAGGGCTAACTATGGCTACACCTTC. The full variable domain, its missing parts supplied by reference TRBV5-4 and TRBJ1-2, is ETGVTQSPTHLIKTRGQQVTLRCSSQSGHNTVSWYQQALGQGPQFIFQYYREEENGRGNFPPRFSGLQFPNYSSELNVNALELDDSALYLCASSLEGRANYGYTFGSGTRLTVV.

The chain uses TRBV28 and TRBJ1-4; TRBD1 matches at 7 bases. The germline V gene has CDR1 MDHEN and CDR2 SYDVKM. The junction had 9 bases not matched to a gene; V was cut back by 8 bases and J by 6 bases. This CDR3 spans 14 amino acids. The CDR3 DNA follows: TGTGCCAGCCGGCGAGGGGGCGGTGATGAAAAACTGTTTTTT. Translation gives CASRRGGGDEKLFF. Full variable domain (remainder filled in from reference TRBV28 and TRBJ1-4): DVKVTQSSRYLVKRTGEKVFLECVQDMDHENMFWYRQDPGLGLRLIYFSYDVKMKEKGDIPEGYSVSREKKERFSLILESASTNQTSMYLCASRRGGGDEKLFFGSGTQLSVL.

The chain couples TRBV2 to TRBJ1-2, with 8 positions matching TRBD1. V lost 11 bases, J lost 2 bases, and 19 bases stayed unmatched. The CDR3 has 17 amino acids. CDR1 is SNHLY and CDR2 is FYNNEI in the germline V gene. CDR3 loop: CAGSMVAGGAVNYGYTF. The CDR3 DNA reads as TGTGCCGGGTCAATGGTGGCAGGGGGCGCCGTCAACTATGGCTACACCTTC.

The chain combines TRBV4-1 with TRBJ2-1, with TRBD1 matching 7 bases. Germline CDR1 MGHRA, CDR2 YSYEKL. J was trimmed by 4 bases and V by 0 bases; bases with no gene match: 3. This CDR3 has 15 amino acids. CDR3 region: CASSQDDRVYNEQFF. Here the CDR3 DNA reads TGCGCCAGCAGCCAAGATGACAGGGTTTACAATGAGCAGTTCTTC.

In this sample, this clone turned up a few times. V gene TRBV6-5 combines with J gene TRBJ1-4, with TRBD1 as a possible D gene (5 bases). Between the trimmed V and J ends, which lost 5 bases and 7 bases, there was a span of 17 bases. Germline CDR1 reads MNHEY; CDR2 reads SVGAGI. The CDR3 sequence is 15 residues long. The CDR3 here is CASSPYGGVGEKLFF. The DNA for the CDR3 is TGTGCCAGCAGTCCCTATGGGGGGGTAGGTGAAAAACTGTTTTTT.

The V and J genes are TRBV7-9 and TRBJ2-2; 8 positions agree with TRBD1. The CDR3 contains 16 residues. The V segment lost 5 bases and the J segment 0 bases; nucleotides outside the gene matches: 5. Germline V lookup: CDR1 SEHNR, CDR2 FQNEAQ (reference sequence). DNA of the CDR3: TGTGCCAGCAGCCATAGACAGGGGCCGAACACCGGGGAGCTGTTTTTT. Protein product: CASSHRQGPNTGELFF.

This clone appeared once. The chain couples TRBV11-2 to TRBJ2-5; D is possibly TRBD2 (6 bases). This CDR3 region has 13 residues. Germline assignment: CDR1 SGHAT and CDR2 FQNNGV. V was trimmed by 5 bases and J by 5 bases, leaving 12 bases between them. CDR3 loop: CASSRDFWETQYF. CDR3 DNA sequence: TGTGCCAGCAGCAGGGACTTCTGGGAGACCCAGTACTTC. Full variable domain (outside the CDR3, taken from reference TRBV11-2 and TRBJ2-5): EAGVAQSPRYKIIEKRQSVAFWCNPISGHATLYWYQQILGQGPKLLIQFQNNGVVDDSQLPKDRFSAERLKGVDSTLKIQPAKLEDSAVYLCASSRDFWETQYFGPGTRLLVL.

This chain links TRBV28 with TRBJ2-3; 8 bases fit TRBD2. The CDR3 loop spans 15 amino acids. Losses at the gene ends were 4 bases for V and 0 bases for J; bases not matched to a gene: 3. In germline, CDR1 is MDHEN, CDR2 SYDVKM. This CDR3 is CASSSPSGSTDTQYF. The DNA for the CDR3 is TGTGCCAGCAGTTCCCCTAGCGGGAGCACAGATACGCAGTATTTT.

This chain uses TRBV9 with TRBJ2-3, with D unclear. Germline CDR1 and CDR2: SGDLS and YYNGEE. The CDR3 extends over 13 amino acids. Trimming cost V 0 bases and J 4 bases, with 6 bases left between them. The CDR3 DNA reads as TGTGCCAGCAGCGTAGGAGGCCCAGATACGCAGTATTTT. Its translation: CASSVGGPDTQYF.

This chain joins TRBV28 and TRBJ1-1; D is possibly TRBD1 (6 bases). This CDR3 spans 13 amino acids. Trimming took 10 bases from V and 1 from J, leaving 13 bases between them. Germline-derived CDR1 and CDR2 are MDHEN and SYDVKM. The CDR3 sequence is CATSGATNTEAFF. The CDR3 coding sequence is TGTGCCACCTCAGGGGCCACGAACACTGAAGCTTTCTTT.

The J gene is TRBJ1-2, the V gene TRBV11-1; 7 positions agree with TRBD1. V dropped 5 bases and J dropped 8; count of bases not matched to a gene: 8. The CDR3 is 13 residues long. Per germline, CDR1 SGHAT and CDR2 FQDESV (reference sequence). CDR3 in DNA: TGTGCCAGCAGCCCCCTGACAGGGCGAGGCTACACCTTC. This sequence encodes CASSPLTGRGYTF.

The CDR3 nucleotides are TGTGCCAGCAGCGCGGGACATACCACAGATACGCAGTATTTT. It codes for CASSAGHTTDTQYF. J is TRBJ2-3 and V is TRBV9; the D gene is possibly TRBD1 (6 bases). This CDR3 has 14 residues. The germline V and J ends were trimmed by 3 bases and 2 bases, with 10 bases remaining between them. Germline CDR1 SGDLS, CDR2 YYNGEE.